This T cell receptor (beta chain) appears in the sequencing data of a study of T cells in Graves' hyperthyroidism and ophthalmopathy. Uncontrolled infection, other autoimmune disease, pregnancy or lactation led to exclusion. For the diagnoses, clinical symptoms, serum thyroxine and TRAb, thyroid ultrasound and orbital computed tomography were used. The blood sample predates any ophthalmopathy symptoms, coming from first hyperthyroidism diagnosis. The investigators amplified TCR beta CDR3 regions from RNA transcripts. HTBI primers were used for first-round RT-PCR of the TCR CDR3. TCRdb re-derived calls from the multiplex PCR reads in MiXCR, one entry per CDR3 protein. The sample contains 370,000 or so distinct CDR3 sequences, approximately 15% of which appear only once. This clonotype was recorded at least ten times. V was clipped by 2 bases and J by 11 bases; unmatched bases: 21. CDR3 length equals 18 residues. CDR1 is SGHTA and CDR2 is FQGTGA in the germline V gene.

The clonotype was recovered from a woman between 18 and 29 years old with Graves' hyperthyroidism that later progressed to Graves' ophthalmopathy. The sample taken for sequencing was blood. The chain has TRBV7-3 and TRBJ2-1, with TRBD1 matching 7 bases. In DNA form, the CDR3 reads TGTGCCAGCAGCTTAGCGGATTATCCGGGACAGTGGGGCTCTCAGCAGTTCTTC. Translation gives CASSLADYPGQWGSQQFF.